The subject of this entry is one T cell receptor (beta chain). Its matching antigen is unknown. V lost 5 bases and J lost 0; bases outside the gene matches: 5. Germline values: CDR1 LNHDA, CDR2 SQIVND (reference sequence). This CDR3 spans 16 amino acids. Generated by immunoSEQ multiplex PCR, the TCRdb table keeps only in-frame clones and is missing some. This sample has 110,000 to 150,000 clones, with approximately 90% found just once. This sample is part of a study of T cell responses to AZD1222 COVID-19 vaccine. Notes on the study in general: Clonal diversity was possibly underestimated, and the donors were mostly white British, with more females.

The sample was peripheral blood, taken on day 0 of AZD1222 vaccination. This TCR was sampled from an adult in good health. The chain has TRBV19 and TRBJ1-5; 9 nucleotides align to TRBD1. CDR3 bases: TGTGCCAGTAGTGCAGTGGGACAGGGTAGCAATCAGCCCCAGCATTTT. This codes for CASSAVGQGSNQPQHF.